This TCR beta chain is from a study of regulatory T cells in long-lasting Graves disease (dated by TCRdb to the early 2020s). Background for the entire study: Antithyroid drugs had been taken for less than 3 months by newly diagnosed Graves' disease patients. Persistent Graves' disease patients were compared with newly diagnosed Graves' disease patients by peripheral blood TCR sequencing and RNA sequencing. The study was registered as a clinical trial and conducted in China. A total of roughly 33 samples underwent TCR sequencing: some 13 from persistent and about 20 from newly diagnosed Graves' disease patients.

The sample's time point label, decoded: newly diagnosed GD, antithyroid drugs for less than 3 months. For both TCR sequencing and RNA sequencing, RNA was extracted from PBMCs using TRIzol. Graves' disease was diagnosed according to American Thyroid Association guidelines. Patients for the study were recruited at an endocrinology department in Xi'an, China. Each patient gave about 10 milliliters of peripheral blood, collected in an EDTA anticoagulant tube. Ficoll Paque Plus density gradient separation was used to isolate PBMCs, and no further T cell sorting was done. An Agilent 2100 Bioanalyzer and agarose gel were used to check RNA quality, while a NanoDrop 2000 measured RNA concentration. On the study overall, not on this receptor specifically: Compared with newly diagnosed patients, patients with persistent Graves' disease had lower TCR Shannon entropy and fewer highly expanded clones, which suggests clonal expansion. Persistent disease showed preferential use of TRBV28, TRBJ1-2 and TRBJ2-5, whereas newly diagnosed disease favored TRBV20-1 and TRBJ2-1. Sequencing and analysis were limited to the TCR beta chain. The study examined only peripheral blood because the primary lesion, thyroid tissue, could not be accessed. Persistent patients shared more public clonotypes among themselves (fewer than 3,000) than newly diagnosed patients did (roughly 920). The small sample size was acknowledged by the authors as a limitation that may reduce accuracy.

Library construction relied on multiplex PCR. The sequencing machine was an Illumina HiSeq 4000. CDR3 regions were amplified by Arm-PCR with iRepertoire HTBI primers to construct TCR beta libraries. Gel purification was performed on PCR products prior to sequencing. Per the source publication's procedure: Gene usage analysis of CDR3 amino acid clonotypes relied on the 55 to 80 TRBV and 15 or so TRBJ segments identified across samples. Filtered high-quality paired reads were merged into contigs using COPE and FqMerger. BLAST was used to align contigs to IMGT TRBV, TRBD and TRBJ reference genes, and CDR3 was defined according to IMGT. Highly expanded clones were defined as clonotypes with a frequency above 0.1%. Repertoire diversity was measured by Shannon entropy, and V-J evenness by the Gini coefficient. A clonotype was considered public if more than one individual shared it. TCRdb's own reprocessing of the public reads used fastp at Q25 and MiXCR and kept productive beta chains. Rows matching on CDR3 protein sequence are summarized as one entry with the most common DNA and genes. The V and J calls and clone size are TCRdb's, not the authors'. Present in this sample are approximately 400,000 distinct CDR3 sequences, around 16% of which were seen just once. Together, the top ten hold approximately 7.6% of the sample.

In this sample, this clonotype turned up many times. Which antigen it targets is not known. No base-level quality is on record; no much larger clone is a single base apart. In the germline V gene, CDR1 corresponds to SNHLY and CDR2 to FYNNEI. The CDR3 sequence holds 14 residues, the cysteine and phenylalanine included. Only the CDR3 DNA stays, 42 bases, in frame from base 1. Trimming leaves V shorter by 6 bases and J shorter by 10 bases, with the junction holding 11 bases beyond the gene matches. The sample also formed part of further work on T cells in Graves' hyperthyroidism and ophthalmopathy. The second study also describes: Stable Graves' hyperthyroidism was defined as no progression to ophthalmopathy during 18 months of follow-up. The hyperthyroidism patients were between 18 and 65 years old and newly diagnosed, with a disease duration of less than 2 months. Any patient with an uncontrolled infection, another autoimmune disease, pregnancy or lactation was excluded. Diagnoses were established on the basis of clinical symptoms, serum thyroxine and TRAb, thyroid ultrasound, and orbital computed tomography. For the first round of RT-PCR on the TCR CDR3, the HTBI primer set was used together with the Qiagen OneStep RT-PCR kit. Most expanded thyroid clonotypes (frequency above 0.001) were also detected in blood, a finding suggesting that blood repertoires may reflect thyroid immune responses. A model built on a 13 V-J signature distinguished ophthalmopathy from stable hyperthyroidism, reaching 87.88% sensitivity and about 81% specificity in cross-validation and 80%/75% in testing. In validation, the model predicted progression to ophthalmopathy a median of 6.5 months before onset, with over 55% sensitivity and 72.22% specificity. TCR V-J signatures able to tell the groups apart were searched for in a discovery cohort of 90 to 100 patients, of whom under 45 had Graves' ophthalmopathy and under 65 had stable Graves' hyperthyroidism. An independent validation cohort of around 19 hyperthyroidism patients and over 15 patients who later progressed to ophthalmopathy tested prospective prediction of ophthalmopathy. For training and testing, the 100 patients in the discovery cohort were randomly divided in a 7:3 ratio. In more than five Graves' hyperthyroidism patients, the study also compared T-cell repertoires from thyroid tissue with T-cell repertoires from blood. After blood sampling, hyperthyroidism patients were treated with methimazole at a starting dose of 30 mg daily, and ophthalmopathy patients were treated with high-dose intravenous methylprednisolone. The libraries were constructed in a second round of multiplex PCR and then size-selected and purified. Paired-end sequencing of the libraries was performed with 100 bp reads on an Illumina HiSeq2000. Raw data were processed with SOAPnuke, discarding reads with adapters, uncalled bases, mean Phred below 15, or no exact constant-primer or identifier match. High-quality paired reads were merged with COPE v1.2.5, and unique nucleotide sequences were defined as clonotypes. MiTCR v1.1 was used to align the clonotypes against IMGT TRBV, TRBD and TRBJ reference segments. Analysis was restricted to V-J combinations with a frequency above 0.0001, which covered 99.2% of repertoires. A TCS score was defined as the ratio of F50 (clonal expansion) to E x V (chaos), with BLOSUM62-based TCRdist applied between CDR3 peptides within each V-J. Welch's t-statistics and random forest reduced 500 to 650 V-J features to roughly 13, which were used in a naive Bayes classifier (R e1071). No statistical method was used to fix the sample size in advance, and group allocation was not hidden from the investigators. The paper describes TCR Vbeta CDR3 sequencing of 140 or so peripheral blood samples, made up of 43 ophthalmopathy patients, roughly 80 hyperthyroidism patients and 17 progressor patients.

The sample consisted of peripheral blood mononuclear cells (PBMCs), taken at new diagnosis, from a patient treated with antithyroid drugs. The chain was built from TRBV2 and TRBJ2-1; TRBD2 agrees with 8 junctional bases. The receptor's source is a middle-aged woman with Graves disease. Donor details come from another sample of the same person, matched by shared clones. The DNA sequence reads TGTGCCAGCAGGCCGGGACTAGGGAAGGGGGAGCAGTTCTTC. This encodes CASRPGLGKGEQFF.